This TCR beta chain was sequenced during a study of naive and memory T cell subsets (dated by TCRdb to 2016 to 2017). At the level of the whole study: An open-source, UMI-based TCR alpha and beta sequencing pipeline was applied to sorted naive and memory peripheral blood T cell subsets. RNA was DNase-treated and reverse transcribed with TCR constant-region primers, mostly using SuperScript III. The results of the functional CMV T cell responses matched the IgG serology results in every case.

On the study overall, not on this receptor specifically: The repertoire findings for the naive and memory subsets could not be validated, as no ground truth was available. The abundance of TCRs followed a power law with an exponent that differed between naive and memory subsets yet stayed consistent across the three individuals. RNA-based TCR counts may be influenced by expression changes linked to T cell activation and differentiation. Gini index rose and Shannon and inverse Simpson diversity fell from naive through CM, EM and EMRA in both CD4 and CD8 cells. Each clonotype was defined as a single alpha or beta chain sequence rather than as a paired alpha/beta receptor. Once error correction was done, more than 90% of naive TCR sequences showed up just once, which made the naive abundance distributions much steeper than those of the memory subsets.

From the second PCR step onward, the TCR alpha chain libraries and the TCR beta chain libraries were amplified separately. CMV status of each donor was established by measuring IFNgamma production from CD4+ T cells after fresh PBMCs were stimulated overnight with CMV viral lysate. CD4 T cells were positively selected using Miltenyi beads, after which CD8 T cells were positively selected from the CD4-negative fraction. Cells stained for CD3, CD4, CD8, CD45RA, CD27 and a live/dead dye were sorted on a BD Aria II into four subsets by CD45RA and CD27. Blood came from a few healthy volunteers, each fractionated into CD4 and CD8 T cells and then into four differentiation subsets. About 110 ml of peripheral blood was drawn per donor, and PBMC were isolated by Ficoll-Paque PLUS density-gradient centrifugation. After sorting, cells were lysed in RLT buffer, RNA was extracted using a Qiagen RNeasy kit, and the extracted RNA was stored at -80 degrees C.

The library was built by means of UMI-ligation and nested PCR. The beta constant-region primer was an equimolar mix of two oligonucleotides covering both TRBC1 and TRBC2. A single-stranded oligonucleotide carrying the SP2 primer and a 12-nucleotide UMI was ligated to the 3' end of the cDNA by T4 RNA ligase 1. The ligated cDNA went through four rounds of PCR with nested alpha and beta constant-region primers together with the SP2 primer. The ligation reaction was incubated at 16°C for about 20-24 hours. PCR2 was typically run as a SYBR Green qPCR and stopped at a predetermined threshold to prevent over-amplification. Apart from the first purification, every purification step used Agencourt AMPure XP magnetic beads. Libraries were quantified by Qubit and checked on a TapeStation, with a main peak expected near 650 bp. Pooled libraries were sequenced on an Illumina MiSeq using v2 2x251 paired-end kits, and typically roughly 0.95-2.2 million reads were obtained per sample. Each sample's library went into the pool at approximately 4 nM, and roughly 5-8% PhiX was added to help with cluster recognition. Under the source paper's analysis protocol: Decombinator assigned V and J genes to Demultiplexor-processed FASTQ reads by tag matching, allowing a single base-pair mismatch. UMIs were used by Collapsinator to correct both sequencing errors and frequency errors arising from PCR heterogeneity. TCRs were translated and CDR3s were extracted from the conserved cysteine to the FGXG phenylalanine by CDR3Translator, with non-productive sequences being flagged. Gini, Shannon entropy and inverse Simpson indices were calculated on repertoires that had been subsampled to equal numbers of UMI-defined TCRs. Within the linear range, a power law was fitted to clonotype abundance distributions using maximum likelihood. When run on a single naive CD8 sample, MIGEC and the pipeline yielded similar UMI counts, similar unique TCR numbers and similar clonal distributions. The repertoires were searched for roughly 7,000 CMV-associated CDR3 sequences that had been compiled from VDJdb and a published dataset. TCRdb redid the processing of the public reads, applying fastp at Q25 and MiXCR, and retained in-frame beta chains. Each entry merges the rows of one CDR3 protein and shows their most common DNA and genes. These V and J calls originate from TCRdb's pipeline instead of the authors' own analysis. This sample has roughly 91,000 distinct CDR3 sequences in its table, and around 14% of those were observed once. Approximately 0.84% of the sample lies in the top ten.

Deletion took 4 bases off V and 6 bases off J, with a span of 15 bases between the germline ends. Reading from cysteine to phenylalanine, the CDR3 counts 15 amino acids. The kept DNA is CDR3 alone, 45 bases in frame from the first base. CDR1 SGHNT and CDR2 YENEEA are derived from the germline V gene. Notes on this clonotype: Its antigen is unknown. Base qualities are not recorded, but no much larger clone differs from it by a single base.

The TCR was taken from a human donor in good health. The chain is made from TRBV11-3 and TRBJ2-2; a tentative D match to TRBD2 spans 5 bases. The sequenced sample was central memory CD4+ T cells from blood. The sample's cell subset or site label is to be understood as: central memory, CD45RA- CD27+. The bases read TGTGCCAGCAGCTCCTGGGATCAAGCGGCCGGGGAGCTGTTTTTT. This sequence encodes CASSSWDQAAGELFF.